This T cell receptor beta chain was sequenced in a study of regulatory T cells in long-lasting Graves disease. Sample time point: persistent/refractory GD, antithyroid drugs over 5 years with positive TRAb. Making the TCR library involved RNA that had been extracted from PBMCs. The source of the patients was an endocrinology department in Xi'an, China. Investigators prepared the TCR beta libraries by applying iRepertoire HTBI primers and Arm-PCR of CDR3 regions. TCRdb re-called the multiplex PCR reads with MiXCR, one entry per CDR3 protein. Of 300,000 to 350,000 distinct CDR3 sequences listed, around 20% are singletons. The CDR3 length is 14 residues. V lost 6 bases, J lost 3 bases, and 14 bases lay in between. Germline V lookup: CDR1 MNHNS, CDR2 SASEGT.

This specimen consisted of peripheral blood mononuclear cells (PBMCs), obtained when the disease was refractory, from a patient treated with antithyroid drugs. J is TRBJ2-5 and V is TRBV6-1; no clear D. This receptor was obtained from a female donor with Graves disease. For the CDR3, the DNA is TGTGCCAGCAGACCGGGCGGAAGAAAAGAGACCCAGTACTTC. This codes for CASRPGGRKETQYF.